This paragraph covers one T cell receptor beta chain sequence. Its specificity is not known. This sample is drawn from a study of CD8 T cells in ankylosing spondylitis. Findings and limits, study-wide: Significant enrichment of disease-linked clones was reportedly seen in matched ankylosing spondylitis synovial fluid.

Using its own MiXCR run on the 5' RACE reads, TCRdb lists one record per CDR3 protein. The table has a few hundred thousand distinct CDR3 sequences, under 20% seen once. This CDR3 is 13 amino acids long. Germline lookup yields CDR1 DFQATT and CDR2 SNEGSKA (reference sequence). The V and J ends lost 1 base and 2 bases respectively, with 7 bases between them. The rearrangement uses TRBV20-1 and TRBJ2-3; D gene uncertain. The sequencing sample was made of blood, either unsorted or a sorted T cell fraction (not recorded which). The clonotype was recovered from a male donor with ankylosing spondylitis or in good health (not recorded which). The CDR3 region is CSARAGYTDTQYF. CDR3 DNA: TGCAGTGCTAGAGCGGGTTACACAGATACGCAGTATTTT.